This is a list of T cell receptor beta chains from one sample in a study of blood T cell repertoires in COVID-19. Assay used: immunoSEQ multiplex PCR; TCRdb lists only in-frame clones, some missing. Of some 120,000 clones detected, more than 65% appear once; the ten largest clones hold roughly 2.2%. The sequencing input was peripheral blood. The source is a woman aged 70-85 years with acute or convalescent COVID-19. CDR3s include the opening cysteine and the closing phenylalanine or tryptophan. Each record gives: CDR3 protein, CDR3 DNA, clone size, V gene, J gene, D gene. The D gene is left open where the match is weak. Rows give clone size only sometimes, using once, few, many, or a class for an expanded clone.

CDR3: CASSTGTNYEQYF
DNA: TGCGCCAGCAGCACCGGGACTAACTACGAGCAGTACTTC
size: .
V: TRBV5-1
J: TRBJ2-7
D: TRBD2

CDR3: CASSRGADTQYF
DNA: TGTGCCAGCAGCCGGGGGGCAGATACGCAGTATTTT
size: .
V: TRBV7-9
J: TRBJ2-3
D: TRBD2

CDR3: CASSLGGQGARTEAFF
DNA: TGTGCCAGCAGCTTAGGGGGACAGGGGGCGAGAACTGAAGCTTTCTTT
size: .
V: TRBV11-2
J: TRBJ1-1
D: TRBD1

CDR3: CSVEDLGGGYTF
DNA: TGCAGCGTTGAAGATTTGGGGGGTGGCTACACCTTC
size: few
V: TRBV29-1
J: TRBJ1-2
D: .

CDR3: CASSSQMNTEAFF
DNA: TGTGCCAGTAGTTCTCAGATGAACACTGAAGCTTTCTTT
size: .
V: TRBV19
J: TRBJ1-1
D: .

CDR3: CAISDSLAGRDEQFF
DNA: TGTGCCATCAGTGATTCACTAGCGGGAAGGGATGAGCAGTTCTTC
size: .
V: TRBV10-3
J: TRBJ2-1
D: TRBD2

CDR3: CASSPLGQGYEQYF
DNA: TGTGCCAGCTCACCACTGGGACAGGGTTACGAGCAGTACTTC
size: few
V: TRBV18
J: TRBJ2-7
D: TRBD1

CDR3: CASSLGTVNTEAFF
DNA: TGTGCCAGCAGCCTCGGGACAGTGAACACTGAAGCTTTCTTT
size: .
V: TRBV11-2
J: TRBJ1-1
D: TRBD1

CDR3: CASSQTRVHTGELFF
DNA: TGCGCCAGCAGCCAAACTCGGGTTCACACCGGGGAGCTGTTTTTT
size: .
V: TRBV4-3
J: TRBJ2-2
D: .

CDR3: CASSLRGARSYNEQFF
DNA: TGTGCCAGCAGCCTCCGGGGGGCCCGCTCCTACAATGAGCAGTTCTTC
size: many
V: TRBV7-8
J: TRBJ2-1
D: .

CDR3: CASRRYNSPLHF
DNA: TGTGCCAGCAGGAGGTATAATTCACCCCTCCACTTT
size: .
V: TRBV27
J: TRBJ1-6
D: .

CDR3: CASSSRWAESTHEGYNEQFF
DNA: TGTGCCAGCAGCTCCCGGTGGGCAGAGTCCACACACGAAGGATACAATGAGCAGTTCTTC
size: .
V: TRBV11-3
J: TRBJ2-1
D: .

CDR3: CSVGGQGVGTEAFF
DNA: TGCAGCGTCGGAGGGCAGGGGGTGGGCACTGAAGCTTTCTTT
size: .
V: TRBV29-1
J: TRBJ1-1
D: TRBD1

CDR3: CASSLDLGGNQPQHF
DNA: TGTGCCAGCAGCTTGGATCTCGGGGGGAATCAGCCCCAGCATTTT
size: .
V: TRBV5-5
J: TRBJ1-5
D: .

CDR3: CASSQVRQNTEAFF
DNA: TGTGCCAGCAGCCAAGTTCGACAGAACACTGAAGCTTTCTTT
size: .
V: TRBV3-1/TRBV3-2
J: TRBJ1-1
D: .

CDR3: CASRLGTTGQVGMNTEAFF
DNA: TGTGCAAGTCGCTTAGGGACAACAGGGCAGGTGGGTATGAACACTGAAGCTTTCTTT
size: .
V: TRBV12-2
J: TRBJ1-1
D: .

CDR3: CASSYIWTPGNTIYF
DNA: TGTGCCAGCAGTTACATATGGACACCTGGAAACACCATATATTTT
size: .
V: TRBV6-2/TRBV6-3
J: TRBJ1-3
D: .

CDR3: CASSSSSRTQYF
DNA: TGTGCCAGCAGCTCCTCTTCCAGGACCCAGTACTTC
size: .
V: TRBV14
J: TRBJ2-5
D: .

CDR3: CSVGTRGHNEQFF
DNA: TGCAGCGTTGGGACTAGAGGGCACAATGAGCAGTTCTTC
size: .
V: TRBV29-1
J: TRBJ2-1
D: TRBD2

CDR3: CASSWGLADYNEQFF
DNA: TGCGCCAGCAGCTGGGGACTAGCGGACTACAATGAGCAGTTCTTC
size: .
V: TRBV5-1
J: TRBJ2-1
D: TRBD2

CDR3: CASSQGTGAKWQNTEAFF
DNA: TGTGCCAGCAGCCAAGGTACAGGGGCGAAATGGCAGAACACTGAAGCTTTCTTT
size: few
V: TRBV4-2
J: TRBJ1-1
D: TRBD1

CDR3: CASSFYRNTEAFF
DNA: TGTGCCAGTAGTTTCTACAGGAACACTGAAGCTTTCTTT
size: few
V: TRBV19
J: TRBJ1-1
D: .

CDR3: CASTTSGNEQFF
DNA: TGTGCCAGCACGACTAGCGGCAATGAGCAGTTCTTC
size: .
V: TRBV12-3/TRBV12-4
J: TRBJ2-1
D: TRBD2

CDR3: CASKVDSTYEQYF
DNA: TGTGCCAGCAAGGTCGACAGTACCTACGAGCAGTACTTC
size: .
V: TRBV2
J: TRBJ2-7
D: .

CDR3: CASTASGRGDTQYF
DNA: TGTGCCAGCACGGCTAGCGGAAGGGGGGATACGCAGTATTTT
size: once
V: TRBV28
J: TRBJ2-3
D: .

CDR3: CASSQEWEESSYEQYF
DNA: TGTGCCAGCAGCCAAGAGTGGGAGGAGAGCTCCTACGAGCAGTACTTC
size: .
V: TRBV4-2
J: TRBJ2-7
D: .

CDR3: CASSPTGVADTQYF
DNA: TGTGCCAGCAGCCCGACAGGAGTGGCAGATACGCAGTATTTT
size: .
V: TRBV13
J: TRBJ2-3
D: .

CDR3: CASSPAGSNYGYTF
DNA: TGTGCCAGCAGCCCGGCAGGTTCCAACTATGGCTACACCTTC
size: .
V: TRBV7-9
J: TRBJ1-2
D: .

CDR3: CASSKGGGQLSNQPQHF
DNA: TGTGCCAGCAGCAAAGGAGGGGGACAGCTCAGCAATCAGCCCCAGCATTTT
size: .
V: TRBV21-1
J: TRBJ1-5
D: .

CDR3: CASSMTGQRRGAVF
DNA: TGTGCCAGTAGTATGACTGGGCAGCGCCGGGGAGCTGTTTTT
size: .
V: TRBV19
J: TRBJ2-2
D: .

CDR3: CASSQESGTSGIHRPFF
DNA: TGTGCCAGCAGCCAAGAGTCAGGGACTAGCGGGATCCATCGCCCATTTTTC
size: few
V: TRBV3-1/TRBV3-2
J: TRBJ2-7
D: TRBD2

CDR3: CASLPLQGAYYGYTF
DNA: TGTGCCAGCCTTCCTCTACAGGGGGCTTACTATGGCTACACCTTC
size: .
V: TRBV6-5
J: TRBJ1-2
D: TRBD1

CDR3: CASSGLGAGSPHEQFF
DNA: TGTGCCAGCAGTGGCCTGGGAGCGGGAAGCCCCCATGAGCAGTTCTTC
size: once
V: TRBV28
J: TRBJ2-1
D: TRBD2

CDR3: CASRRTGSFYEQYF
DNA: TGTGCCAGCAGGAGGACAGGTTCCTTCTACGAGCAGTACTTC
size: .
V: TRBV27
J: TRBJ2-7
D: TRBD1

CDR3: CASSIVSGGQETQYF
DNA: TGTGCCAGTAGTATAGTCTCAGGGGGTCAAGAGACCCAGTACTTC
size: many
V: TRBV19
J: TRBJ2-5
D: TRBD1

CDR3: CASSLGTGVAYEQYF
DNA: TGTGCCAGCAGCTTAGGGACAGGGGTAGCCTACGAGCAGTACTTC
size: .
V: TRBV7-6
J: TRBJ2-7
D: TRBD1

CDR3: CASSVRGTGERELFF
DNA: TGTGCCAGCAGCGTGAGGGGGACAGGGGAGAGGGAACTGTTTTTT
size: .
V: TRBV9
J: TRBJ1-4
D: TRBD1

CDR3: CASSIGLAGGRFADTQYF
DNA: TGTGCCAGTAGTATCGGACTAGCGGGGGGGCGTTTCGCAGATACGCAGTATTTT
size: .
V: TRBV19
J: TRBJ2-3
D: TRBD2

CDR3: CASSYRSIGEETQYF
DNA: TGTGCCAGCAGTTACCGGTCCATAGGAGAGGAGACCCAGTACTTC
size: .
V: TRBV6-2/TRBV6-3
J: TRBJ2-5
D: .

CDR3: CASSLGTGDYGYTF
DNA: TGTGCCAGCAGCCTAGGGACAGGGGACTATGGCTACACCTTC
size: .
V: TRBV5-5
J: TRBJ1-2
D: TRBD1

CDR3: CASSYSTLALLFF
DNA: TGTGCCAGCAGTTACTCGACACTAGCCCTACTCTTCTTC
size: few
V: TRBV6-5
J: TRBJ2-1
D: .

CDR3: CASSQGSRSEQFF
DNA: TGTGCCAGCAGCCAAGGGTCTCGGTCTGAGCAGTTCTTC
size: many
V: TRBV3-1/TRBV3-2
J: TRBJ2-1
D: .

CDR3: CATSDGQGRGYEQYF
DNA: TGTGCCACCAGTGACGGACAGGGGAGAGGATACGAGCAGTACTTC
size: .
V: TRBV24-1
J: TRBJ2-7
D: TRBD1

CDR3: CASKLQGTQPQHF
DNA: TGTGCCAGCAAGCTACAGGGGACTCAGCCCCAGCATTTT
size: .
V: TRBV2
J: TRBJ1-5
D: TRBD1

CDR3: CASSFRTGSSGANVLTF
DNA: TGCGCCAGCAGCTTCAGGACAGGCAGCTCTGGGGCCAACGTCCTGACTTTC
size: .
V: TRBV5-1
J: TRBJ2-6
D: TRBD1

CDR3: CASSPTPNTEAFF
DNA: TGTGCCAGCAGCCCGACACCGAACACTGAAGCTTTCTTT
size: few
V: TRBV7-3
J: TRBJ1-1
D: .

CDR3: CASSPQGGGNQPQHF
DNA: TGTGCCAGTAGCCCTCAGGGCGGGGGGAATCAGCCCCAGCATTTT
size: few
V: TRBV19
J: TRBJ1-5
D: .

CDR3: CASSQTGGAGYEQYF
DNA: TGTGCCAGCAGTCAAACGGGAGGGGCGGGCTACGAGCAGTACTTC
size: .
V: TRBV28
J: TRBJ2-7
D: TRBD2

CDR3: CASSISGTIPDTQYF
DNA: TGTGCCAGCAGCATATCCGGGACTATCCCAGATACGCAGTATTTT
size: .
V: TRBV7-9
J: TRBJ2-3
D: TRBD2

CDR3: CAGESGGSQYF
DNA: TGTGCCGGAGAATCAGGGGGCTCGCAGTATTTT
size: .
V: TRBV7-9
J: TRBJ2-3
D: TRBD1

CDR3: CASSLSRLAGNEQFF
DNA: TGTGCCAGCAGCTTAAGTAGACTAGCGGGAAATGAGCAGTTCTTC
size: .
V: TRBV7-2
J: TRBJ2-1
D: TRBD2

CDR3: CASSRDRGPGDTQYF
DNA: TGTGCCAGCAGCCGGGACAGGGGGCCCGGAGATACGCAGTATTTT
size: few
V: TRBV2
J: TRBJ2-3
D: TRBD1

CDR3: CAISAMGRNEQFF
DNA: TGTGCCATCAGTGCTATGGGGAGGAATGAGCAGTTCTTC
size: .
V: TRBV10-3
J: TRBJ2-1
D: .

CDR3: CSAATNEQFF
DNA: TGCAGTGCGGCGACTAATGAGCAGTTCTTC
size: once
V: TRBV20-1
J: TRBJ2-1
D: .